This T cell receptor (beta chain) was recovered during a study of blood T cells in healthy people across ages (dated by TCRdb to the mid-2010s). At the level of the whole study: In model experiments, template switching captured about one uniquely barcoded TCR beta cDNA molecule for every two T cells. The study measured age-related changes in TCR beta repertoire diversity using deep sequencing normalized with unique cDNA molecular identifiers. Four age groups were formed from the donors: young (average approximately 15 years), middle-aged (just under 40), aged (roughly 59) and long-lived (more than 75). Donors of different ages were randomly distributed across sequencing lanes to avoid experimental bias. Two additional independent replicas of 1 million unique cDNA reads from the same blood draw were analyzed for two donors (one aged 18 to 29 and one aged 80 or older). Broad study findings and their caveats: There was a strong correlation between observed TCR beta diversity and the percentage of naive T cells measured by flow cytometry. Observed TCR beta diversity per million T cells fell roughly linearly with age, and a significant reduction was already apparent by age about 43. Because the CMV infection status of the donors was unknown, age-related changes in expanded clonotypes may potentially have been confounded. Conclusive comparison of naive and antigen-experienced compartments was prevented by the profiling of bulk unsorted PBMCs. Compared with the aged group, more naive CD4+ T cells, fewer expanded clones and increased TCR diversity were shown by the long-lived group, suggesting age selection. Estimates of total diversity based on one million sequenced T cells were regarded as lower bounds and as underestimates.

The donors were 40 or so Caucasian individuals from Russia, aged roughly 6 to 95 years, who were systemically healthy. About 10 milliliters of peripheral blood were drawn from each donor into EDTA-treated Vacutainer tubes. Ficoll-Paque density-gradient centrifugation was used to isolate PBMCs, with at least 7 million per sample. Trizol reagent was used to extract total RNA from PBMCs, with at least 6 micrograms per sample. For every donor, flow cytometry on a PBMC aliquot measured the percentage of naive CD45RAhigh/CD27high T cells. As to this clonotype: Its antigen remains unidentified. Base qualities are not at hand, and no much larger clone is one base apart.

Library construction relied on 5' RACE. These reads were obtained on an Illumina HiSeq 2500. A second about 7 to 11 cycle PCR used a sample-barcoded 5' primer and a J-beta primer mix. A template-switch 5' adaptor carrying 12 random nucleotides introduced a unique molecular identifier onto each TCR beta cDNA molecule. Each sample yielded at least 2.5 million CDR3-containing paired-end reads. First-strand cDNA synthesis was performed from all RNA using the Mint cDNA synthesis kit, with priming by a TRBC-specific oligonucleotide. Following uracil-DNA glycosylase treatment, a first 18-cycle PCR with universal primers M1SS and BC2_uni_R was performed on all cDNA. The authors' pipeline ran thus. For normalization, 1 million high-quality reads were randomly selected from each sample, with every read carrying a distinct molecular identifier. Reads with shared molecular identifiers were discarded instead of being binned into consensus sequences. CDR3 identification, clonotype clustering and error correction used MiTCR with a Q25 quality threshold and the strictest error-elimination algorithm. A nonparametric unseen species model with Euler transformation was used to estimate a lower bound on total TCR beta diversity. TCRdb itself trimmed the public reads at Q25 with fastp, ran MiXCR and retained productive beta chains. When rows share a CDR3 protein, they turn into one entry using the most common DNA and genes. TCRdb's processing, not the authors', yielded these V and J calls. The sample table lists 1.6 million or so distinct CDR3 sequences, roughly 32% of them with a count of one. The ten largest clones represent about 10% of the sample.

The source material was blood. The receptor comes from a woman aged 25 to 39 in good health.

The sequenced DNA: TGCGCCAGCAGCCAAGATCTTGGAACGGGGGGGCGATGGAACATTCAGTACTTC. Its amino acids are CASSQDLGTGGRWNIQYF. This chain joins TRBV4-3 to TRBJ2-5, with 8 junctional bases fitting TRBD2. The end of the DNA fits TRBJ2-4 better, so the J call may be wrong. Including cysteine and phenylalanine, the CDR3 has 18 amino acids. Of the read, only the CDR3 DNA is kept; its 54 bases are in frame from base 1. Sequences LGHNA (CDR1) and YSLEER (CDR2) are obtained from the germline V gene.